The clone carrying this T cell receptor beta chain was counted only a few times. Its matching antigen is unknown. These data are taken from a study of cytomegalovirus exposure and HLA in healthy donors. Overall study context: As an earlier analysis found, 180 million or so T cells yielded around 110 million unique TCR beta sequences.

General study findings and limits: Cytomegalovirus-associated TCR beta chains were listed, numbering under 200. Another analysis was done later, and it associated around 16,000 TCR beta sequences with HLA alleles at 0.05 false discovery rate. A later analysis showed TCR association rates differing by HLA locus, peaking at DRB1 and lowest at HLA-C.

The PCR contained 60 Vbeta and 13 Jbeta primers. Method: immunoSEQ multiplex PCR; TCRdb's copy keeps in-frame clones and lacks some. This sample has some 99,000 clones, with approximately 71% found just once. This CDR3 contains 14 residues. Sequencing was done on a sample of PBMCs. This clonotype was sampled from a man aged 40-49 years in good health and CMV-seronegative. The V call is TRBV12-2, the J call TRBJ2-7; the DNA was not used to check the table's D call, TRBD2. TRBV12-2 is shown as a pseudogene. In DNA form, the CDR3 reads TGTGCAAGTCGCCCTCACGGGGTGGAATACGAGCAGTACTTC. Protein product: CASRPHGVEYEQYF.